This T cell receptor beta chain was captured in a study of identical twins. The J segment lost 8 bases and the V segment lost 0 bases, leaving 8 bases of the junction unmatched. Looked up from germline, CDR1 is LGHNA and CDR2 is YNFKEQ. The CDR3 is made up of 16 amino acids. In TCRdb, the 5' RACE reads were re-called with MiXCR into one record per CDR3 protein. The table records nearly 650,000 distinct CDR3 sequences, about 7% of them present only once. This clonotype was seen only a few times. As yet, its antigen is unknown. Study results and caveats: Fewer insertions were carried by abundant cord blood beta clonotypes, but none was seen in memory repertoires.

The sample was also linked to a second study, of yellow fever vaccine responses in identical twins. That study reports: Twins' vaccine T cell response reportedly gave the appearance of partial convergence and partial personalization.

The source material was PBMCs. This clonotype was sampled from a woman aged 18-29 years in good health. The chain links TRBV4-2 to TRBJ1-4; TRBD1 agrees at 8 bases. The CDR3 nucleotides are TGTGCCAGCAGCCAAGATCCCCGGACAGGGAAGGAAAAACTGTTTTTT. Amino acids: CASSQDPRTGKEKLFF.